Sequencing of this T cell receptor beta chain was carried out in a study of beta chain features in type 1 diabetes. Study-level information: Healthy donors and patients had similar age, gender and cell yields.

Whole-study findings and limits: For Type 1 diabetes patients, all four CD4+ subsets carried TCRB CDR3s that were moderately but significantly shorter. HLA effects on TCRB rearrangement stayed unresolved here.

This clone has just a few counts. Its target is unknown. Deletions cut 8 bases from V and 10 bases from J, with 20 bases between. There are 13 residues in the CDR3. Germline CDR1 SGHTA, CDR2 FQGNSA. Expressed TCRB transcripts were sequenced after all isolated RNA was converted to cDNA. Assay: immunoSEQ multiplex PCR; the TCRdb copy retains only in-frame clones and omits some. The sample lists 300,000 to 350,000 clones, 13% occurring once. Material for sequencing was naive CD4+ T cells from blood. The chain couples TRBV7-2 to TRBJ1-1, with a possible D match to TRBD1 (5 bases). This clonotype originated in a young woman with type 1 diabetes. The CDR3 is CASSAEGSFGAFF. CDR3 DNA: TGTGCCAGCTCCGCGGAGGGGTCTTTCGGAGCTTTCTTT.